This TCR beta chain was captured by sequencing in a study of T cells in Graves' hyperthyroidism and ophthalmopathy. There are many counts of this clonotype. Its target is not known. Study-wide findings and caveats: Most thyroid clonotypes expanded above 0.001 were also detected in blood.

The germline V and J ends were trimmed by 6 bases and 9 bases, with 26 bases remaining between them. The germline CDR1 and CDR2 sequences are MNHNS and SASEGT. This CDR3 contains 16 residues. Subjects with ophthalmopathy showed a Clinical Activity Score no lower than 3, a NOSPECS grade no lower than 4, and a duration shorter than 3 months. PBMCs were derived from under 13 ml fresh peripheral blood. TCR beta CDR3 regions were amplified from RNA transcripts. First-round RT-PCR of the TCR CDR3 relied on the HTBI primer set. TCRdb recomputed calls from the multiplex PCR reads with MiXCR, one row per CDR3 protein. The repertoire holds about 640,000 distinct CDR3 sequences, with about a fifth as singletons.

This receptor was identified in a young man with Graves' ophthalmopathy. What was sequenced was blood. The chain employs TRBV6-1 and TRBJ1-2; the D gene is possibly TRBD1 (6 bases). CDR3 amino acids: CASRTQPGQSRVSYTF. The CDR3 DNA follows: TGTGCCAGCAGAACTCAACCCGGACAGTCCCGAGTAAGCTACACCTTC.